The clone carrying this TCR beta chain was detected once. The data derive from a study of T-cell memory formation after mild COVID-19. The overall study: The study found TCR clusters largely donor specific.

The CDR3 contains 14 residues. V was cut by 4 bases and J by 3 bases, with 9 bases left in between. The germline CDR1 and CDR2 sequences are SGHVS and FNYEAQ. TCRdb analysed the 5' RACE reads with MiXCR anew, one entry per CDR3 protein. The sample records around 450,000 distinct CDR3 sequences, 20% being singletons. The sample was PBMCs or a T cell subset sorted from them (not recorded which). The chain uses TRBV7-6 and TRBJ2-2, with D possibly being TRBD2 (6 bases). The origin of this receptor is an adult woman who had mild COVID-19 (a few samples of this study predate the infection). Cell type and time point are not known. Here the CDR3 DNA reads TGTGCCAGCAGCTGGGCGGGGCACACCGGGGAGCTGTTTTTT. The encoded protein is CASSWAGHTGELFF.